The 25 T cell receptor beta chains given below trace back to one sample, sequenced in a study of blood T cell repertoires in COVID-19. Sequenced by immunoSEQ multiplex PCR; TCRdb stores in-frame clones only, minus some. The top ten hold 2.4% of the sample, which has 110,000 or so clones, about 90% seen once. The sequenced sample was peripheral blood. The receptors here all came from a human donor in a cohort sampled during active COVID-19.

The rearrangement joins TRBV3-1 (or the pseudogene TRBV3-2) to TRBJ2-1; D may be TRBD1 (6 bases). Germline CDR1 and CDR2: LGHDT and YNNKEL (reference sequence). Trimming pared 4 bases from V and 7 bases from J, leaving 11 bases between. The CDR3 runs 13 residues. Here the CDR3 reads CASSPQGFNEQFF. The CDR3 DNA is TGTGCCAGCAGCCCCCAGGGGTTTAATGAGCAGTTCTTC.

This clone was detected only once. The CDR3, as DNA: TGTGCCAGCAGTCCGGTCATGAACACTGAAGCTTTCTTT. Translating it yields CASSPVMNTEAFF. The chain couples TRBV12-3 or TRBV12-4 to TRBJ1-1; D not certain. V lost 5 bases to trimming and J lost 0 bases, with 7 bases between them. The CDR3 totals 13 residues.

The chain couples TRBV27 to TRBJ1-2, with unresolved D. The V gene lost 2 bases and the J gene lost 4 bases, with 8 bases spanning the gap. This CDR3 region has 13 residues. Germline loops: CDR1 MNHEY, CDR2 SMNVEV (reference sequence). CDR3 region: CASSLTGSYGYTF. CDR3 sequence (DNA): TGTGCCAGCAGTTTAACCGGGAGCTATGGCTACACCTTC.

The rearrangement joins TRBV7-8 to TRBJ1-4, with 8 bases that match TRBD1. V gave up 7 bases and J gave up 1 base; unmatched junction bases: 5. Germline loops: CDR1 SGHVS, CDR2 FQNEAQ. This CDR3 spans 15 amino acids. CDR3 amino acids: CASKGRGQTNEKLFF. DNA for the CDR3: TGTGCCAGCAAGGGCAGGGGGCAAACTAATGAAAAACTGTTTTTT.

The chain combines TRBV28 with TRBJ2-7; TRBD2 matches 12 bases. Germline V gene lookup returns CDR1 MDHEN and CDR2 SYDVKM. The J segment lost 4 bases and the V segment lost 4 bases, leaving 8 bases of the junction unmatched. This CDR3 spans 16 amino acids. The CDR3 region has the DNA TGTGCCAGCAGTTCACAGACTAGCGGGAGAGTTTACGAGCAGTACTTC. It yields the protein CASSSQTSGRVYEQYF.

The J gene is TRBJ2-3, the V gene TRBV6-5; D is perhaps TRBD1 (5 bases). The V gene's germline CDR1 is MNHEY and CDR2 SVGAGI. The CDR3 extends over 15 amino acids. The ends were cut back, 2 bases at V and 1 base at J, with 10 bases in the middle. CDR3 amino acids: CASSYRGWGTDTQYF. The CDR3 region has the DNA TGTGCCAGCAGTTACAGGGGTTGGGGCACAGATACGCAGTATTTT.

The rearrangement joins TRBV6-5 to TRBJ2-1; 8 bases align to TRBD2. CDR3 length: 14 amino acids. The trim removed 7 bases at V and 5 bases at J, leaving 7 bases unmatched. The germline V gene encodes CDR1 MNHEY and CDR2 SVGAGI. CDR3 sequence reads: CASTLSGGNNEQFF. In DNA, the CDR3 is TGTGCCAGCACCTTGAGCGGGGGTAACAATGAGCAGTTCTTC.

The chain links TRBV19 to TRBJ1-1, with 8 bases aligning to TRBD1. CDR3 length: 16 residues. Losses at the gene ends were 7 bases for V and 0 bases for J; bases not matched to a gene: 10. Germline CDR1 reads LNHDA; CDR2 reads SQIVND (reference sequence). As DNA, the CDR3 is TGTGCCAGTACTCATAGGAGACAGGGGTTGAACACTGAAGCTTTCTTT. Translating gives CASTHRRQGLNTEAFF. Based on the CDR3 plus reference TRBV19 and TRBJ1-1, the full variable domain is DGGITQSPKYLFRKEGQNVTLSCEQNLNHDAMYWYRQDPGQGLRLIYYSQIVNDFQKGDIAEGYSVSREKKESFPLTVTSAQKNPTAFYLCASTHRRQGLNTEAFFGQGTRLTVV.

The chain carries TRBV11-2 and TRBJ2-3, with D possibly matching TRBD2 (5 bases). The germline V gene encodes CDR1 SGHAT and CDR2 FQNNGV. The CDR3 length is 16 residues. The V end lost 2 bases, the J end lost 2 bases, and 14 bases lay between the germline ends. DNA of the CDR3: TGTGCCAGCAGCTTAAGAGGTCTAGCCTTCACAGATACGCAGTATTTT. Protein: CASSLRGLAFTDTQYF.

The count of this clone is one. V gene TRBV2 combines with J gene TRBJ2-6; possible D gene TRBD2, 5 bases. CDR1 SNHLY and CDR2 FYNNEI come from the germline V gene. V was clipped by 4 bases and J by 2 bases, with 9 bases between them. The CDR3 is 15 amino acids. CDR3 bases: TGTGCCAGCAGTGTTTCCGGGGCTGGGGCCAACGTCCTGACTTTC. It is translated as CASSVSGAGANVLTF.

This sequence joins TRBV7-2 and TRBJ1-2, with 9 bases lining up with TRBD1. Trimming removed 5 bases from V and 4 bases from J; junction bases left unmatched: 8. Germline V gives CDR1 SGHTA, CDR2 FQGNSA. The CDR3 loop spans 15 amino acids. CDR3 loop: CASSPRQGGGYGYTF. In DNA, the CDR3 is TGTGCCAGCAGCCCCCGACAGGGGGGCGGCTATGGCTACACCTTC.

This clone was recorded only once. The chain joins TRBV19 to TRBJ1-5, with D perhaps matching TRBD1 (5 bases). This CDR3 region has 14 residues. Germline V gene lookup returns CDR1 LNHDA and CDR2 SQIVND (reference sequence). V was clipped by 9 bases and J by 0 bases, with 12 bases between them. The chain's CDR3 is CASALQGSNQPQHF. The CDR3 bases are TGTGCCAGCGCGCTGCAGGGTAGCAATCAGCCCCAGCATTTT.

The gene calls are TRBV6-5 and TRBJ2-3; 11 bases map to TRBD2. Per the germline V gene, CDR1 is MNHEY and CDR2 is SVGAGI. This CDR3 region has 16 residues. Trimming at V came to 2 bases and at J to 2 bases, leaving 3 bases not matched to a gene. The CDR3 is CASSYSSGGATDTQYF. DNA for the CDR3: TGTGCCAGCAGTTACAGTAGCGGGGGGGCCACAGATACGCAGTATTTT.

The CDR3 nucleotides read TGCGCCAGCAGTGAAGGCCAGGGGGCTTTCAATGAGCAGTTCTTC. This gives the protein CASSEGQGAFNEQFF. The rearrangement uses TRBV10-1 and TRBJ2-1, with 8 bases fitting TRBD1. The CDR3 runs to 15 residues. Germline loops: CDR1 WNHNN, CDR2 SYGVQD (reference sequence). J gave up 6 bases and V 3 bases, and 7 bases lay outside the gene matches.

This rearrangement joins TRBV11-2 to TRBJ1-1, with D uncertain. V gave up 1 base and J gave up 7 bases, with 7 bases separating them. In germline, CDR1 is SGHAT, CDR2 FQNNGV. CDR3 length equals 12 residues. CDR3 in amino acids: CASSLGTVEAFF. The CDR3 DNA is TGTGCCAGCAGCTTAGGGACTGTTGAAGCTTTCTTT.

The genes are TRBV7-9 and TRBJ1-2, with 8 bases lining up with TRBD1. V gave up 3 bases and J gave up 6 bases; unmatched junction bases: 3. There are 13 residues in the CDR3. CDR1 is SEHNR and CDR2 is FQNEAQ in the germline V gene (reference sequence). CDR3 region: CASSLTGAHGYTF. In DNA, the CDR3 is TGTGCCAGCAGCTTGACAGGGGCCCATGGCTACACCTTC.

The CDR3 here is CASSSGKTNEQYF. The CDR3 DNA sequence: TGTGCCAGCAGCTCCGGGAAAACAAACGAGCAGTACTTC. The chain is built from TRBV7-9 and TRBJ2-7, with D possibly being TRBD2 (5 bases). The V gene's germline CDR1 is SEHNR and CDR2 FQNEAQ (reference sequence). V was cut by 4 bases and J by 5 bases, with 12 bases left in between. The CDR3 is 13 amino acids. Based on the CDR3 plus reference TRBV7-9 and TRBJ2-7, the full variable domain is DTGVSQNPRHKITKRGQNVTFRCDPISEHNRLYWYRQTLGQGPEFLTYFQNEAQLEKSRLLSDRFSAERPKGSFSTLEIQRTEQGDSAMYLCASSSGKTNEQYFGPGTRLTVT.

The CDR3 sequence is CATLNAGGAADTQYF. The CDR3 bases are TGTGCCACCCTTAATGCCGGGGGGGCAGCCGATACGCAGTATTTT. The V call is TRBV6-5, the J call TRBJ2-3; 8 bases map to TRBD2. The length of the CDR3 is 15 residues. After removal of 10 bases from V and 6 bases from J, the junction contained 15 bases not matched to a gene. CDR1 and CDR2 (germline): MNHEY, SVGAGI.

This clone was found once. The chain recombines TRBV19 with TRBJ2-2; 10 bases line up with TRBD2. V dropped 7 bases and J dropped 1; count of bases not matched to a gene: 9. The CDR3 totals 17 residues. Germline V gives CDR1 LNHDA, CDR2 SQIVND (reference sequence). This CDR3 is CASKNPSGRQNTGELFF. CDR3 in DNA: TGTGCCAGTAAGAATCCTAGCGGGAGACAGAACACCGGGGAGCTGTTTTTT.

The chain employs TRBV7-9 and TRBJ2-2; possible D gene TRBD1, 6 bases. With 3 bases removed from V and 0 bases from J, the gap between germline ends came to 14 bases. Germline-derived CDR1 and CDR2 are SEHNR and FQNEAQ (reference sequence). This CDR3 comprises 17 residues. This CDR3 is CASSFPTGSPNTGELFF. CDR3 in DNA: TGTGCCAGCAGCTTTCCAACAGGGAGCCCGAACACCGGGGAGCTGTTTTTT.

The gene calls are TRBV7-9 and TRBJ1-6; 10 nucleotides line up with TRBD1. The germline CDR1 and CDR2 sequences are SEHNR and FQNEAQ (reference sequence). The length of the CDR3 is 15 residues. With V trimmed by 5 bases and J by 7 bases, 5 bases remained unmatched. The CDR3 DNA sequence: TGTGCCAGCAGCCGACCGGGACAGGGGAATTCACCCCTCCACTTT. Protein sequence: CASSRPGQGNSPLHF.

About this clone itself: The sample contains more than one DNA sequence encoding this CDR3. The gene calls are TRBV18 and TRBJ2-7; D is perhaps TRBD1 (6 bases). Trimming took off 0 bases at V and 2 bases at J, with 11 bases between the two ends. Germline V gives CDR1 KGHSH, CDR2 LQKENI. The CDR3 has 15 amino acids. The CDR3 protein is CASSPPAGAAYEQYF. CDR3 in DNA: TGTGCCAGCTCACCACCGGCAGGGGCCGCCTACGAGCAGTACTTC.

V usage is TRBV27 and J usage is TRBJ2-7; 7 nucleotides align to TRBD1. V shed 5 bases, J shed 3 bases, and the junction held 10 bases outside the gene matches. There are 15 residues in the CDR3. Germline loops: CDR1 MNHEY, CDR2 SMNVEV (reference sequence). The CDR3 DNA reads TGTGCCAGCAGTCCCCAGGCAGGGGGTATCTACGAGCAGTACTTC. This sequence encodes CASSPQAGGIYEQYF.

The gene calls are TRBV9 and TRBJ2-7; no definite D call. The V end was cut by 2 bases, the J end by 1 base, with 7 bases between. CDR1 is SGDLS, CDR2 YYNGEE, per germline. The CDR3 runs to 13 residues. CDR3 loop: CASSVADSYEQYF. Here the CDR3 DNA reads TGTGCCAGCAGCGTCGCAGATTCCTACGAGCAGTACTTC.

The V call is TRBV6-2 or TRBV6-3, the J call TRBJ1-1; unclear D gene. Germline V gene data show CDR1 as MNHEY and CDR2 as SVGEGT. Trimming shortened V by 5 bases and J by 1 base, and 26 bases separated the two germline ends. The CDR3 spans 19 residues. The CDR3 spells CASSHKRDALRAGNTEAFF. CDR3 nucleotide sequence: TGTGCCAGCAGTCACAAACGAGACGCACTGAGGGCCGGGAACACTGAAGCTTTCTTT.